This T cell receptor beta chain appears in the sequencing data of a study of naive CD8 T cells in extremely preterm neonates. CDR3 size: 15 residues. The germline gives CDR1 LNHDA, CDR2 SQIVND (reference sequence). Sequencing used immunoSEQ multiplex PCR; TCRdb keeps in-frame clones, though not all of them. Counted here are 7,000 or so clones, approximately 98% occurring once; the ten biggest clones make up 0.36%. Specimen: naive CD8+ T cells from blood. This chain connects TRBV19 to TRBJ2-5; D perhaps matches TRBD1 (6 bases). The DNA end lines up better with TRBJ2-7; the J call may be wrong. The TCR comes from a human donor in good health. The CDR3 reads CASSISAGELYEQYF. In DNA, the CDR3 is TGTGCCAGTAGTATAAGCGCAGGGGAGCTCTACGAGCAGTACTTC.